This T cell receptor (beta chain) was retrieved from a study of T cells in Graves' hyperthyroidism and ophthalmopathy. Study conclusions and caveats: Ophthalmopathy prediction by the model preceded onset by a median about 6 months.

Patients between 18 and 65 years old had hyperthyroidism, newly diagnosed and lasting under 2 months. This CDR3 is built from 16 residues. Germline V gene data show CDR1 as DFQATT and CDR2 as SNEGSKA (reference sequence). V dropped 5 bases and J dropped 4; count of bases not matched to a gene: 16. Regions amplified from RNA transcripts were the TCR beta CDR3 regions. With the HTBI primer set, the TCR CDR3 went through a first round of RT-PCR. TCRdb fed the multiplex PCR reads into MiXCR, producing one record per CDR3 protein. The table includes 800,000 or so distinct CDR3 sequences, roughly 37% detected once. Of note for this clonotype: Its antigen is not identified.

The TCR sequence derives from a man in his late teens or twenties with Graves' hyperthyroidism. The sequencing input was blood. The rearrangement links TRBV20-1 to TRBJ2-5, with 7 bases that match TRBD1. The chain's CDR3 is CSAPGARDSYRETQYF. As DNA, the CDR3 is TGCAGTGCTCCGGGCGCCCGGGACAGCTACCGAGAGACCCAGTACTTC.